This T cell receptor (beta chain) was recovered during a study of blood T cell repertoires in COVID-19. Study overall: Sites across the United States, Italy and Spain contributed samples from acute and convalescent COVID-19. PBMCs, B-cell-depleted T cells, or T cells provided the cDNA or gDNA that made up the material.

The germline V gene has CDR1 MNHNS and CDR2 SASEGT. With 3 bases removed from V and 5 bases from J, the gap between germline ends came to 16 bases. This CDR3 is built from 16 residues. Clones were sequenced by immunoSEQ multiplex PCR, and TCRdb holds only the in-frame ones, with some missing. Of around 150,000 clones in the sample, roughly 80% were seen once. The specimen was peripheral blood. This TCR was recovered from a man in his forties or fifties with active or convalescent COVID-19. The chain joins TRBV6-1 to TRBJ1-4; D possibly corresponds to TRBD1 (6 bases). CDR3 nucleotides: TGTGCCAGCAGTGAGCATATACAGGGTGGCAATGAAAAACTGTTTTTT. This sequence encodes CASSEHIQGGNEKLFF.